The clone carrying this T cell receptor (beta chain) has more than one count but fewer than ten. No antigen is known for it. V lost 0 bases to trimming and J lost 3 bases, with 12 bases between them. Germline V gene data show CDR1 as DFQATT and CDR2 as SNEGSKA (reference sequence). The CDR3 sequence is 14 residues long. This sample is part of a study of T-cell reconstitution after alpha-beta-depleted transplantation in children. Findings of the study overall: One year post-transplant, T-cell counts and diversity were largely derived from T cells produced anew. Several hundred expanded graft clones reportedly gave rise to the alpha-beta T cells present about two months after transplant.

TCRbeta library construction was performed incorporating unique molecular identifiers. TCRdb itself ran the PCR reads through MiXCR, one entry per CDR3 protein. The sample records 65,000 to 90,000 distinct CDR3 sequences, about a tenth being singletons. The chain is built from TRBV20-1 and TRBJ2-7, with unresolved D. Sequenced here: PBMCs, sampled before TCRalphabeta/CD19-depleted stem cell transplant. The TCR comes from a boy younger than 18 with acute myeloid leukemia, due to receive a stem cell transplant. This chain's CDR3 is CSAREAPASYEQYF. Written as DNA, the CDR3 is TGCAGTGCTAGAGAGGCGCCAGCCAGCTACGAGCAGTACTTC.